These T cell receptor beta chains were read from a single sample in a study of cytomegalovirus exposure and HLA in healthy donors. Clones were read by immunoSEQ multiplex PCR, and TCRdb kept only the in-frame ones, dropping some. Among about 250,000 clones, 80% were seen once, and the ten largest hold about 0.28%. The sample was PBMCs. These receptors all stem from a girl aged 2-10 years in good health and CMV-seronegative. CDR3s include the opening cysteine and the closing phenylalanine or tryptophan. The order of the fields is V gene, D gene, J gene, clone size, CDR3 DNA, CDR3 protein. The D gene is left open where the match is weak. Rows give clone size only sometimes, using once, few, many, or a class for an expanded clone.

v_gene: TRBV7-9; d_gene: NA; j_gene: TRBJ1-4; abundance: NA; CDR3nt: TGTGCCAGCAGCTTGTCGGGACATAGCGAAAAACTGTTTTTT; CDR3aa: CASSLSGHSEKLFF
v_gene: TRBV5-1; d_gene: NA; j_gene: TRBJ1-1; abundance: NA; CDR3nt: TGCGCCAGCAGCTCGGACAGCTTGAACACTGAAGCTTTCTTT; CDR3aa: CASSSDSLNTEAFF
v_gene: TRBV5-4; d_gene: TRBD2; j_gene: TRBJ2-3; abundance: NA; CDR3nt: TGTGCCAGCAGCCCGGATCTAGCGGGAGCCGCAGATACGCAGTATTTT; CDR3aa: CASSPDLAGAADTQYF
v_gene: TRBV27; d_gene: NA; j_gene: TRBJ2-3; abundance: once; CDR3nt: TGTGCCAGCAGTCCAAGCACAGATACGCAGTATTTT; CDR3aa: CASSPSTDTQYF
v_gene: TRBV28; d_gene: NA; j_gene: TRBJ1-2; abundance: NA; CDR3nt: TGTGCCAGCATCCCAGGGTCCCTTAACTATGGCTACACCTTC; CDR3aa: CASIPGSLNYGYTF
v_gene: TRBV11-2; d_gene: TRBD2; j_gene: TRBJ2-7; abundance: NA; CDR3nt: TGTGCCAGCACCTCGGGCGGGAGTTACGAGCAGTACTTC; CDR3aa: CASTSGGSYEQYF
v_gene: TRBV7-2; d_gene: TRBD1; j_gene: TRBJ1-6; abundance: few; CDR3nt: TGTGCCAGCAGCTTGGTACAGGGGCGTCCATCGAGAACCCTCCACTTT; CDR3aa: CASSLVQGRPSRTLHF
v_gene: TRBV13; d_gene: TRBD1; j_gene: TRBJ2-7; abundance: NA; CDR3nt: TGTGCCAGCAGCTCCCGGGACAGGAACTACGAGCAGTACTTC; CDR3aa: CASSSRDRNYEQYF
v_gene: TRBV10-3; d_gene: NA; j_gene: TRBJ2-3; abundance: few; CDR3nt: TGTGCCACCGGCTGGAGGGACACAGATACGCAGTATTTT; CDR3aa: CATGWRDTDTQYF
v_gene: TRBV5-1; d_gene: NA; j_gene: TRBJ2-5; abundance: few; CDR3nt: TGCGCCAGCAGCTCGGGACAAGAGACCCAGTACTTC; CDR3aa: CASSSGQETQYF
v_gene: TRBV19; d_gene: NA; j_gene: TRBJ2-7; abundance: NA; CDR3nt: TGTGCCAGTAGTCCAGCAGGAGGGAACCCCTTACAGCAGTACTTC; CDR3aa: CASSPAGGNPLQQYF
v_gene: TRBV28; d_gene: TRBD1; j_gene: TRBJ2-7; abundance: NA; CDR3nt: TGTGCCAGCGAACCGGGACAGACCTTCTACGAGCAGTACTTC; CDR3aa: CASEPGQTFYEQYF
v_gene: TRBV5-1; d_gene: NA; j_gene: TRBJ2-7; abundance: NA; CDR3nt: TGCGCCAGCAGCCTAATAGGGGCTCCGGGCGAGCAGTACTTC; CDR3aa: CASSLIGAPGEQYF
v_gene: TRBV7-9; d_gene: TRBD2; j_gene: TRBJ2-1; abundance: NA; CDR3nt: TGTGCCAGCAGCTTAGCGGGAGGGCCAGGTATAGGTGAGCAGTTCTTC; CDR3aa: CASSLAGGPGIGEQFF
v_gene: TRBV30; d_gene: TRBD1; j_gene: TRBJ2-7; abundance: NA; CDR3nt: TGTGCCTGGGACGGACAGGGGCTCTACGAGCAGTACTTC; CDR3aa: CAWDGQGLYEQYF
v_gene: TRBV9; d_gene: NA; j_gene: TRBJ2-1; abundance: NA; CDR3nt: TGTGCCAGCAGCCCGATTAGTAATGAGCAGTTCTTC; CDR3aa: CASSPISNEQFF
v_gene: TRBV18; d_gene: TRBD1; j_gene: TRBJ2-5; abundance: NA; CDR3nt: TGTGCCAGCTCACCAAACAGGGGCCGGCAAGAGACCCAGTACTTC; CDR3aa: CASSPNRGRQETQYF
v_gene: TRBV2; d_gene: NA; j_gene: TRBJ1-2; abundance: NA; CDR3nt: TGTGCCAGCAGGGCAGCTAACTATGGCTACACCTTC; CDR3aa: CASRAANYGYTF
v_gene: TRBV28; d_gene: TRBD1; j_gene: TRBJ2-7; abundance: NA; CDR3nt: TGTGCCAGCAAAAGGGACAGTTCCTACGAGCAGTACTTC; CDR3aa: CASKRDSSYEQYF
v_gene: TRBV12-5; d_gene: NA; j_gene: TRBJ2-5; abundance: NA; CDR3nt: TGTGCTAGTGGTTTCGCGGGGTGGGAGACCCAGTACTTC; CDR3aa: CASGFAGWETQYF
v_gene: TRBV15; d_gene: TRBD1; j_gene: TRBJ1-2; abundance: NA; CDR3nt: TGTGCCACCATGCGCACAGGGGGCATCGATGGCTACACCTTC; CDR3aa: CATMRTGGIDGYTF
v_gene: TRBV4-1; d_gene: NA; j_gene: TRBJ1-2; abundance: NA; CDR3nt: TGCGCCAGCAGCCCCACAACAATAGGGGGGGCTCAAGGTTATGGCTACACCTTC; CDR3aa: CASSPTTIGGAQGYGYTF
v_gene: TRBV7-9; d_gene: TRBD1; j_gene: TRBJ2-1; abundance: NA; CDR3nt: TGTTCCAGCAGCTTAGCCGGGACAGGGTACAATGAGCAGTTCTTC; CDR3aa: CSSSLAGTGYNEQFF
v_gene: TRBV7-9; d_gene: NA; j_gene: TRBJ2-5; abundance: NA; CDR3nt: TGTGCCAGCAGCTCCTCGGGGTCGGAGACCCAGTACTTC; CDR3aa: CASSSSGSETQYF
v_gene: TRBV18; d_gene: TRBD1; j_gene: TRBJ1-3; abundance: once; CDR3nt: TGTGCCAGCTCATACGACAGGGCCTCTGGAAACACCATATATTTT; CDR3aa: CASSYDRASGNTIYF
v_gene: TRBV13; d_gene: NA; j_gene: TRBJ1-1; abundance: NA; CDR3nt: TGTGCCAGCAGCTTCGTATCTAATGAAGCTTTCTTT; CDR3aa: CASSFVSNEAFF
v_gene: TRBV5-1; d_gene: TRBD1; j_gene: TRBJ2-1; abundance: NA; CDR3nt: TGCGCCAGCAGCTTGGGGACGGACAGGCCATACAATGAGCAGTTCTTC; CDR3aa: CASSLGTDRPYNEQFF
v_gene: TRBV19; d_gene: TRBD2; j_gene: TRBJ2-7; abundance: NA; CDR3nt: TGTGCCAGTAGTATACCCGGACTAGCGGGGGGCTCCTACGAGCAGTACTTC; CDR3aa: CASSIPGLAGGSYEQYF
v_gene: TRBV29-1; d_gene: NA; j_gene: TRBJ1-1; abundance: NA; CDR3nt: TGCAGCGTTGGCCAGGTGAACACTGAAGCTTTCTTT; CDR3aa: CSVGQVNTEAFF
v_gene: TRBV5-5; d_gene: NA; j_gene: TRBJ1-5; abundance: NA; CDR3nt: TGTGCCAGCAGCCCCGGGACACCTAATCAGCCCCAGCATTTT; CDR3aa: CASSPGTPNQPQHF
v_gene: TRBV6-6; d_gene: NA; j_gene: TRBJ1-2; abundance: NA; CDR3nt: TGTGCCAGCAGTTTTGGCGGCTACACCTTC; CDR3aa: CASSFGGYTF
v_gene: TRBV9; d_gene: TRBD1; j_gene: TRBJ2-2; abundance: NA; CDR3nt: TGTGCCAGCAGCGTAGGGGCCAGGGGGTCGAGTTCCGGGGAGCTGTTTTTT; CDR3aa: CASSVGARGSSSGELFF
v_gene: TRBV29-1; d_gene: NA; j_gene: TRBJ2-7; abundance: NA; CDR3nt: TGCAGCGTTGTCCGACAAGACTCCTACGAGCAGTACTTC; CDR3aa: CSVVRQDSYEQYF
v_gene: TRBV6-1; d_gene: NA; j_gene: TRBJ2-7; abundance: NA; CDR3nt: TGTGCCAGCAGTCCAGGGATTAGCCTTCTCGGCGAGCAGTACTTC; CDR3aa: CASSPGISLLGEQYF
v_gene: TRBV10-1; d_gene: NA; j_gene: TRBJ2-3; abundance: NA; CDR3nt: TGCGCCGGACGGAGGCTAAATCCCACAGATACGCAGTATTTT; CDR3aa: CAGRRLNPTDTQYF
v_gene: TRBV9; d_gene: TRBD2; j_gene: TRBJ2-2; abundance: NA; CDR3nt: TGTGCCAGCAGTACTAGCGGAGCTTACACCGGGGAGCTGTTTTTT; CDR3aa: CASSTSGAYTGELFF
v_gene: TRBV7-6; d_gene: NA; j_gene: TRBJ2-1; abundance: NA; CDR3nt: TGTGCCAGCAGCCGACTCTCTGGTGTGAATGAGCAGTTCTTC; CDR3aa: CASSRLSGVNEQFF
v_gene: TRBV7-8; d_gene: NA; j_gene: TRBJ1-5; abundance: NA; CDR3nt: TGTGCCAGCAGCTTAAGTCGGATTCGACAGGTTGGCAATCAGCCCCAGCATTTT; CDR3aa: CASSLSRIRQVGNQPQHF